These T cell receptor beta chains were read from a single sample in a study of early T cells in non-severe SARS-CoV-2 infection. MiXCR, applied by TCRdb to the 5' RACE reads, yields one record per CDR3 protein. Here the sample spans roughly 99,000 distinct CDR3 sequences, 10% to 15% being singletons. The material sequenced was whole blood, taken at baseline. These receptors were collected from an adult who was a healthcare worker with PCR-confirmed SARS-CoV-2 infection or an uninfected control (not recorded which). Both conserved end residues are part of each CDR3. The D gene is left open where the match is weak. Size tells how often a clone was seen (once, few, many) or the class of an expanded clone, and some rows leave it out.

>NA|TRBJ2-7|TRBD1|TRBV6-2/TRBV6-3
TGTGCCAGCAGTGGGACACAGGGGTTTTCCTACGAGCAGTACTTC
CASSGTQGFSYEQYF
>NA|TRBJ2-5|NA|TRBV6-5
TGTGCCAGCAGCTCAGCGGAAGAGACCCAGTACTTC
CASSSAEETQYF
>NA|TRBJ2-7|TRBD1|TRBV7-6
TGTGCCAGCAGCTTGTCGACAGGGGATATAGGGGAGCAGTACTTC
CASSLSTGDIGEQYF
>many|TRBJ1-5|NA|TRBV28
TGTGCCAGCAGTTTAGGTAGGCAGCCCCAGCATTTT
CASSLGRQPQHF
>few|TRBJ2-2|NA|TRBV10-3
TGTGCCATCAGTGAGTCTGCGGGCACCGGGGAGCTGTTTTTT
CAISESAGTGELFF
>NA|TRBJ1-1|NA|TRBV5-5
TGTGCCAGCAGCACTCGACAGAAATTGAACACTGAAGCTTTCTTT
CASSTRQKLNTEAFF
>NA|TRBJ1-2|NA|TRBV5-1
TGCGCCAGCAGTCTAGGGGAGGCCTATGGCTACACCTTC
CASSLGEAYGYTF
>few|TRBJ1-1|NA|TRBV6-5
TGTGCCAGCAGTTCATTCAGGGATATGAGGACTGAAGCTTTCTTT
CASSSFRDMRTEAFF
>few|TRBJ2-1|TRBD1|TRBV12-3/TRBV12-4
TGTGCCAGCAGCCGGACCTGGACAGGGTTGAGCAATGAGCAGTTCTTC
CASSRTWTGLSNEQFF
>few|TRBJ2-7|TRBD1|TRBV15
TGTGCCACCAGCAGAGCCCAGGACAGGGGTGAGCAGTACTTC
CATSRAQDRGEQYF